Listed below are T cell receptor beta chains from one sample, sequenced in a study of blood T cell repertoires in COVID-19. Clones were sequenced by immunoSEQ multiplex PCR, and TCRdb holds only the in-frame ones, with some missing. The table lists under 350,000 clones, approximately 86% of them singletons, with around 4.5% in the top ten. Sequences were obtained from PBMCs or T cells enriched from blood (not recorded which). The receptor source for this set is a woman aged 40 to 50 with acute COVID-19. Both conserved end residues are part of each CDR3. Fields, in order: J gene, clone size, D gene, CDR3 length, V gene, CDR3 protein, CDR3 DNA. The D gene is left open where the match is weak. Size tells how often a clone was seen (once, few, many) or the class of an expanded clone, and some rows leave it out.

J gene: TRBJ1-1; clone size: -; D gene: -; CDR3 length: 13; V gene: TRBV25-1; CDR3 protein: CASTGLLNTEAFF; CDR3 DNA: TGTGCCAGCACCGGACTCTTGAACACTGAAGCTTTCTTT
J gene: TRBJ2-7; clone size: -; D gene: -; CDR3 length: 11; V gene: TRBV10-3; CDR3 protein: CAVRGSYEQYF; CDR3 DNA: TGTGCCGTACGAGGATCCTACGAGCAGTACTTC
J gene: TRBJ2-3; clone size: once; D gene: -; CDR3 length: 15; V gene: TRBV4-2; CDR3 protein: CASSQTWAGTDTQYF; CDR3 DNA: TGTGCCAGCAGCCAGACTTGGGCGGGGACGGATACGCAGTATTTT
J gene: TRBJ2-7; clone size: -; D gene: -; CDR3 length: 13; V gene: TRBV7-8; CDR3 protein: CASSLGLAYEQYF; CDR3 DNA: TGTGCCAGCAGCTTAGGACTCGCCTACGAGCAGTACTTC
J gene: TRBJ2-2; clone size: -; D gene: TRBD2; CDR3 length: 15; V gene: TRBV28; CDR3 protein: CASSLLAGGAGELFF; CDR3 DNA: TGTGCCAGCAGTTTACTAGCGGGAGGGGCCGGGGAGCTGTTTTTT
J gene: TRBJ1-6; clone size: -; D gene: -; CDR3 length: 19; V gene: TRBV7-3; CDR3 protein: CASSTKLQRRRGNNSPLHF; CDR3 DNA: TGTGCCAGCAGCACCAAATTGCAACGTAGGAGAGGGAATAATTCACCCCTCCACTTT
J gene: TRBJ1-5; clone size: once; D gene: TRBD1; CDR3 length: 19; V gene: TRBV19; CDR3 protein: CASSIPRPTGQGSNQPQHF; CDR3 DNA: TGTGCCAGTAGTATACCACGACCCACCGGACAGGGTAGCAATCAGCCCCAGCATTTT
J gene: TRBJ1-5; clone size: -; D gene: -; CDR3 length: 14; V gene: TRBV3-1/TRBV3-2; CDR3 protein: CASSPTGGNQPQHF; CDR3 DNA: TGTGCCAGCAGCCCGACAGGTGGAAATCAGCCCCAGCATTTT
J gene: TRBJ2-1; clone size: -; D gene: -; CDR3 length: 15; V gene: TRBV5-4; CDR3 protein: CASSLPLGSTNEQFF; CDR3 DNA: TGTGCCAGCAGCTTACCCCTTGGGAGTACCAATGAGCAGTTCTTC
J gene: TRBJ1-2; clone size: few; D gene: TRBD1; CDR3 length: 15; V gene: TRBV14; CDR3 protein: CASSRDRGLISGYTF; CDR3 DNA: TGTGCCAGCAGCCGGGACAGGGGGCTTATCTCTGGCTACACCTTC
J gene: TRBJ2-7; clone size: -; D gene: TRBD1; CDR3 length: 15; V gene: TRBV7-9; CDR3 protein: CASSLDQGVSYEQYF; CDR3 DNA: TGTGCCAGCAGCCTAGATCAGGGGGTGAGCTACGAGCAGTACTTC
J gene: TRBJ2-7; clone size: -; D gene: -; CDR3 length: 12; V gene: TRBV6-6; CDR3 protein: CASSYLFGEQYF; CDR3 DNA: TGTGCCAGCAGTTACCTTTTCGGCGAGCAGTACTTC
J gene: TRBJ2-7; clone size: -; D gene: -; CDR3 length: 14; V gene: TRBV14; CDR3 protein: CASSQDLDSSEQYF; CDR3 DNA: TGTGCCAGCAGCCAAGATTTGGACAGTAGCGAGCAGTACTTC
J gene: TRBJ1-1; clone size: few; D gene: TRBD1; CDR3 length: 15; V gene: TRBV7-3; CDR3 protein: CASSLGTDMNTEAFF; CDR3 DNA: TGTGCCAGCAGCTTAGGGACAGATATGAACACTGAAGCTTTCTTT
J gene: TRBJ2-1; clone size: once; D gene: TRBD1; CDR3 length: 16; V gene: TRBV9; CDR3 protein: CASSLPGQGPSNEQFF; CDR3 DNA: TGTGCCAGCAGCCTACCGGGACAGGGGCCCTCAAATGAGCAGTTCTTC
J gene: TRBJ2-1; clone size: -; D gene: -; CDR3 length: 11; V gene: TRBV28; CDR3 protein: CASTRGLEQFF; CDR3 DNA: TGTGCCAGCACCAGGGGTCTTGAGCAGTTCTTC
J gene: TRBJ1-1; clone size: once; D gene: -; CDR3 length: 12; V gene: TRBV28; CDR3 protein: CASSLQVAEAFF; CDR3 DNA: TGTGCCAGCAGTTTGCAGGTCGCGGAAGCTTTCTTT
J gene: TRBJ2-7; clone size: once; D gene: -; CDR3 length: 14; V gene: TRBV3-1/TRBV3-2; CDR3 protein: CASSQDGRNHEQYF; CDR3 DNA: TGTGCCAGCAGCCAAGATGGCAGGAACCACGAGCAGTACTTC
J gene: TRBJ1-1; clone size: -; D gene: TRBD1; CDR3 length: 15; V gene: TRBV25-1; CDR3 protein: CASSEWKGDSTEAFF; CDR3 DNA: TGTGCCAGCAGTGAATGGAAGGGGGACAGCACTGAAGCTTTCTTT
J gene: TRBJ1-5; clone size: once; D gene: -; CDR3 length: 15; V gene: TRBV4-2; CDR3 protein: CASSQEGTPDQPQHF; CDR3 DNA: TGTGCCAGCAGCCAAGAGGGGACACCCGATCAGCCCCAGCATTTT
J gene: TRBJ1-4; clone size: -; D gene: -; CDR3 length: 14; V gene: TRBV3-1/TRBV3-2; CDR3 protein: CASSHRTVNEKLFF; CDR3 DNA: TGTGCCAGCAGCCACCGGACAGTGAATGAAAAACTGTTTTTT
J gene: TRBJ2-3; clone size: once; D gene: TRBD1; CDR3 length: 15; V gene: TRBV5-1; CDR3 protein: CASSLATGDPYTQYF; CDR3 DNA: TGCGCCAGCAGCTTGGCCACAGGGGACCCTTATACGCAGTATTTT
J gene: TRBJ1-3; clone size: -; D gene: -; CDR3 length: 16; V gene: TRBV3-1/TRBV3-2; CDR3 protein: CASSLPGVSSGNTIYF; CDR3 DNA: TGTGCCAGCAGCCTTCCGGGGGTGAGCTCTGGAAACACCATATATTTT
J gene: TRBJ2-3; clone size: -; D gene: TRBD2; CDR3 length: 19; V gene: TRBV3-1/TRBV3-2; CDR3 protein: CASSLLPPTSGRVADTQYF; CDR3 DNA: TGTGCCAGCAGCCTCTTGCCCCCTACTAGCGGCAGGGTTGCAGATACGCAGTATTTT
J gene: TRBJ1-5; clone size: few; D gene: TRBD1; CDR3 length: 14; V gene: TRBV3-1/TRBV3-2; CDR3 protein: CASSRGQDHQPQHF; CDR3 DNA: TGTGCCAGCAGCCGAGGACAGGACCATCAGCCCCAGCATTTT
J gene: TRBJ2-7; clone size: -; D gene: -; CDR3 length: 14; V gene: TRBV5-1; CDR3 protein: CASSLGRGSYEQYF; CDR3 DNA: TGCGCCAGCAGCCTAGGGAGGGGGTCCTACGAGCAGTACTTC
J gene: TRBJ1-2; clone size: -; D gene: -; CDR3 length: 16; V gene: TRBV7-9; CDR3 protein: CASSFTGKRLNYGYTF; CDR3 DNA: TGTGCCAGCAGCTTTACCGGGAAACGGCTCAACTATGGCTACACCTTC
J gene: TRBJ1-4; clone size: few; D gene: -; CDR3 length: 14; V gene: TRBV15; CDR3 protein: CATSSRPGGEKLFF; CDR3 DNA: TGTGCCACCAGCAGCCGACCGGGTGGGGAAAAACTGTTTTTT
J gene: TRBJ1-5; clone size: -; D gene: -; CDR3 length: 13; V gene: TRBV7-2; CDR3 protein: CASSLGYNQPQHF; CDR3 DNA: TGTGCCAGCAGCTTAGGTTACAATCAGCCCCAGCATTTT
J gene: TRBJ2-1; clone size: -; D gene: TRBD2; CDR3 length: 15; V gene: TRBV6-1; CDR3 protein: CASSELASGRNEQFF; CDR3 DNA: TGTGCCAGCAGTGAATTGGCTAGCGGGAGGAATGAGCAGTTCTTC
J gene: TRBJ1-5; clone size: -; D gene: TRBD1; CDR3 length: 14; V gene: TRBV28; CDR3 protein: CASSSPGGSQPQHF; CDR3 DNA: TGTGCCAGCAGTTCCCCAGGGGGCTCTCAGCCCCAGCATTTT
J gene: TRBJ1-2; clone size: -; D gene: TRBD1; CDR3 length: 15; V gene: TRBV28; CDR3 protein: CASTFPGTETYGYTF; CDR3 DNA: TGTGCCAGCACCTTCCCCGGGACAGAAACCTATGGCTACACCTTC